This TCR beta chain was observed in a study of cytomegalovirus exposure and HLA in healthy donors. Background on the study: It was reported in a later analysis that the same platform had been used for the 120 validation repertoires as for the 666 first-cohort repertoires.

Comments on this clone: Its target is not known.

Findings of the study overall: Diagnosis of cytomegalovirus status made by the classifier reportedly showed high specificity and sensitivity. TCR sequences were mostly rare, though some public TCRs occurred in many donors.

The donors formed part of the roughly 120-subject validation cohort, distinct from the roughly 630-subject first cohort. The CDR3 covers 14 residues. The germline V gene has CDR1 SQVTM and CDR2 ANQGSEA. The germline V and J ends were trimmed by 6 bases and 0 bases, with 12 bases remaining between them. TCRdb's copy holds only in-frame clones and misses some; the assay was immunoSEQ multiplex PCR. Among some 330,000 clones, about nine tenths were seen once, and the ten largest hold about 0.8%. This sequence was found in a woman aged 18-35 years in good health and CMV-seronegative. Sequencing was performed on PBMCs. This chain connects TRBV29-1 to TRBJ1-3, with D hard to call. CDR3 sequence: CSVRGGSSGNTIYF. CDR3 bases: TGCAGCGTCCGGGGAGGGAGCTCTGGAAACACCATATATTTT. The complete variable domain, with remaining parts taken from reference TRBV29-1 and TRBJ1-3, reads SAVISQKPSRDICQRGTSLTIQCQVDSQVTMMFWYRQQPGQSLTLIATANQGSEATYESGFVIDKFPISRPNLTFSTLTVSNMSPEDSSIYLCSVRGGSSGNTIYFGEGSWLTVV.